Listed below are T cell receptor beta chains from one sample, sequenced in a study of T-cell memory formation after mild COVID-19. TCRdb recomputed calls from the 5' RACE reads with MiXCR, one row per CDR3 protein. Of over 400,000 distinct CDR3 sequences listed, more than 20% are singletons. The material sequenced was PBMCs or a T cell subset sorted from them (not recorded which). These receptors all stem from an adult woman who had mild COVID-19 (a few samples of this study predate the infection). Cell type and time point are not known. Each CDR3 is given with its conserved first and last residue. D genes are given only for firm matches. Clone size, where shown, is once, few, many, or a class for clones that have expanded.

.	TRBJ2-5	TRBV7-6	.	TGTGCCAGCAACCCCAGGTGGAGCCAAGAGACCCAGTACTTC	CASNPRWSQETQYF
.	TRBJ1-1	TRBV20-1	.	TGCAGTGCTAGAGGATCCCGACAGATAAACACTGAAGCTTTCTTT	CSARGSRQINTEAFF
.	TRBJ2-7	TRBV10-3	.	TGTGCCATCAGACGACAGGTCGGGTATGAGCAGTACTTC	CAIRRQVGYEQYF
.	TRBJ2-7	TRBV4-2	.	TGTGCCAGCAGCCAAGGCCGGAATTCCTACGAGCAGTACTTC	CASSQGRNSYEQYF
.	TRBJ1-2	TRBV12-3/TRBV12-4	.	TGTGCCAGCAGTCAGGGACCCCGACACGACTTC	CASSQGPRHDF
.	TRBJ1-1	TRBV5-1	.	TGCGCCAGCCAAGGGACGGGAGGTTATACGGCTTTCTTT	CASQGTGGYTAFF
TRBD1	TRBJ1-4	TRBV7-2	.	TGTGCCAGCAGCTTATTCGGGACAGTACAAGAAAAACTGTTTTTT	CASSLFGTVQEKLFF
.	TRBJ2-7	TRBV11-3	.	TGTGCCAGCAGCTTACCCTCCGGAGGATACGAGCAGTACTTC	CASSLPSGGYEQYF
.	TRBJ1-6	TRBV5-6	.	TGTGCCAGCAGCTTGGAGGGGGAGTGGGATTCACCCCTCCACTTT	CASSLEGEWDSPLHF
.	TRBJ2-2	TRBV2	.	TGTGCCAGCAGTGGAGGGTCCCCCGGGGAGCTGTTTTTT	CASSGGSPGELFF
TRBD1	TRBJ1-5	TRBV20-1	.	TGCAGTGGCGCGGGACAGCCGAATCAGCCCCAGCATTTT	CSGAGQPNQPQHF
.	TRBJ2-3	TRBV12-3/TRBV12-4	.	TGTGCCAGCAGTCCCTGGGGGGGGCCCTTAACAGATACGCAGTATTTT	CASSPWGGPLTDTQYF
TRBD1	TRBJ1-2	TRBV12-3/TRBV12-4	few	TGTGCCAGCAGTTTAAGGCAGGGGGTCTATGGCTACACCTTC	CASSLRQGVYGYTF
.	TRBJ2-1	TRBV6-5	.	TGTGCCAGCAGTTACTCCAGCATGGGGGTATACAATGAGCAGTTCTTC	CASSYSSMGVYNEQFF
TRBD1	TRBJ1-1	TRBV18	.	TGTGCCAGCTCACCAAAGACAGGGGGCCTTACTCCGAACACTGAAGCTTTCTTT	CASSPKTGGLTPNTEAFF
.	TRBJ2-7	TRBV3-1	.	TGTGCCAGCAGCCAAGCGGCAGAGCAGTACTTC	CASSQAAEQYF
.	TRBJ2-5	TRBV4-1	.	TGCGCCAGCAGCCAAGGCCCAGTCAGGACCCAGTACTTC	CASSQGPVRTQYF
.	TRBJ2-7	TRBV29-1	.	TGCAGCGTTGATGGAGGAGGGGAAGATCTTGGCGAGCAGTACTTC	CSVDGGGEDLGEQYF
TRBD2	TRBJ2-1	TRBV7-3	.	TGTGCCAGCAGCCATAGCGGGAGTAAGGGCAATGAGCAGTTCTTC	CASSHSGSKGNEQFF
.	TRBJ2-3	TRBV29-1	many	TGCAGCGTTGATCTACAGGGCACAGATACGCAGTATTTT	CSVDLQGTDTQYF
.	TRBJ2-1	TRBV4-1	.	TGCGCCAGCAGCCTCGTCAAGGGGGATGAGCAGTTCTTC	CASSLVKGDEQFF
.	TRBJ2-7	TRBV6-2/TRBV6-3	.	TGTGCCAGCAGTCCCCCGACTAGTTTCAACGAGCAGTACTTC	CASSPPTSFNEQYF
.	TRBJ2-5	TRBV27	few	TGTGCCAGCAGTCAGGGCGAAGAGACCCAGTACTTC	CASSQGEETQYF
TRBD1	TRBJ1-5	TRBV6-5	few	TGTGCCAGCAGTCGCGGACAGGGCCTCGGCAATCAGCCCCAGCATTTT	CASSRGQGLGNQPQHF
TRBD2	TRBJ2-7	TRBV18	many	TGTGCCAGCTCACCAAGTCTCCTAGCGGGACCATCCTACGAGCAGTACTTC	CASSPSLLAGPSYEQYF
.	TRBJ2-7	TRBV2	.	TGTGCCAGCAGTGAAGCGCAGGGGTACGAGCAGTACTTC	CASSEAQGYEQYF
.	TRBJ2-1	TRBV11-3	.	TGTGCCAGCAGCTTAGGAGGACATTACAATGAGCAGTTCTTC	CASSLGGHYNEQFF
.	TRBJ2-2	TRBV19	.	TGTGCCAGTAATTCACTGGGGAACACCGGGGAGCTGTTTTTT	CASNSLGNTGELFF
TRBD1	TRBJ2-7	TRBV9	few	TGTGCCAGCAGCGTTTCCGGGACAGGGCTCATGTACGAGCAGTACTTC	CASSVSGTGLMYEQYF
.	TRBJ2-1	TRBV7-8	.	TGTGCCAGCAGCTACACAGGGCCACCCTACAATGAGCAGTTCTTC	CASSYTGPPYNEQFF
.	TRBJ2-1	TRBV7-9	.	TGTGCCAGCAGCCGACCCCCGGGTCCTCGGAATGAGCAGTTCTTC	CASSRPPGPRNEQFF
.	TRBJ2-2	TRBV2	.	TGTGCCAGCAGTGGCGGTAGAACTTACACCGGGGAGCTGTTTTTT	CASSGGRTYTGELFF
TRBD1	TRBJ1-1	TRBV4-3	.	TGCGCCAGCAGCCTTTTACTGGACAGGGGTAGAGACACTGAAGCTTTCTTT	CASSLLLDRGRDTEAFF
.	TRBJ1-5	TRBV5-5	.	TGTGCCAGCAGCCTGGTCCTGGATCAGCCCCAGCATTTT	CASSLVLDQPQHF
.	TRBJ2-3	TRBV20-1	few	TGCAGTGCTAGAGATTTGACCACCACAGATACGCAGTATTTT	CSARDLTTTDTQYF
.	TRBJ2-1	TRBV5-1	many	TGCGCCAGCAGCTTGGCTGGGCAATACAATGAGCAGTTCTTC	CASSLAGQYNEQFF
.	TRBJ2-7	TRBV27	once	TGTGCCAGCAGTTTATCGTATGAGGGCATGGGATGGGGCGAGCAGTACTTC	CASSLSYEGMGWGEQYF
.	TRBJ2-2	TRBV30	.	TGTGCCTGGAAGTTAATTGCTTCGAACACCGGGGAGCTGTTTTTT	CAWKLIASNTGELFF
TRBD1	TRBJ1-4	TRBV15	few	TGTGCCACCAGCTTTATGGACAGGGAAAAACTGTTTTTT	CATSFMDREKLFF
TRBD2	TRBJ2-7	TRBV6-5	.	TGTGCCAGCAGCGGGACTAGCGGTAACGAGCAGTACTTC	CASSGTSGNEQYF
TRBD2	TRBJ2-1	TRBV24-1	.	TGTGCCACCAGTGCTGGTAGCGGGAGGGCAATCTACAATGAGCAGTTCTTC	CATSAGSGRAIYNEQFF